This TCR beta chain is drawn from a study of lung T cells in sarcoidosis with Löfgren's syndrome. Broader study findings: Shared TRAV12-1 and TRBV2 CDR3 motifs across Löfgren's syndrome patients reportedly suggested public CD4+ TCRs.

TCRdb passed the reads through MiXCR, listing each CDR3 protein once. This table has roughly 19,000 distinct CDR3 sequences, about a fifth appearing once. The sample holds many counts of this clonotype. The antigen is unknown. CDR1 and CDR2 (germline): KGHSH, LQKENI. There are 15 residues in the CDR3. Losses at the gene ends were 5 bases for V and 4 bases for J; bases not matched to a gene: 5. The rearrangement uses TRBV18 and TRBJ2-1; 10 nucleotides agree with TRBD2. This TCR was sampled from a human donor with sarcoidosis (Löfgren's syndrome or another form), or a control subject (not recorded which). The sample taken for sequencing was CD4+ T cells from PBMCs. CDR3 in amino acids: CASSTGLAAYNEQFF. CDR3 in DNA: TGTGCCAGCTCAACTGGACTAGCGGCATACAATGAGCAGTTCTTC.